These T cell receptor beta chains were read from a single sample in a study of blood T cell repertoires in COVID-19. Generated by immunoSEQ multiplex PCR, the TCRdb table keeps only in-frame clones and is missing some. This sample has around 390,000 clones, with around nine tenths found just once. The sequenced material came from PBMCs or T cells enriched from blood (not recorded which). The receptors stem from a woman aged 45-65 years who had recovered from COVID-19. CDR3s include the opening cysteine and the closing phenylalanine or tryptophan. Each record gives: D gene, CDR3 length, J gene, V gene, clone size, CDR3 DNA, CDR3 protein. The D gene is left open where the match is weak. Part of the rows lack a size; the others show once, few, many or a class for expanded clones.

d_gene: NA; len: 16; j_gene: TRBJ2-2; v_gene: TRBV5-1; abundance: NA; CDR3nt: TGCGCCAGCAGCTTAAGGACTCCCTTCAACACCGGGGAGCTGTTTTTT; CDR3aa: CASSLRTPFNTGELFF
d_gene: NA; len: 15; j_gene: TRBJ1-3; v_gene: TRBV7-6; abundance: NA; CDR3nt: TGTGCCAGCAGCTTAGACGAGACAGGCGGAAACACCATATATTTT; CDR3aa: CASSLDETGGNTIYF
d_gene: NA; len: 13; j_gene: TRBJ1-2; v_gene: TRBV12-3/TRBV12-4; abundance: NA; CDR3nt: TGTGCCAGCAGCTTGACAGCAAACTATGGCTACACCTTC; CDR3aa: CASSLTANYGYTF
d_gene: TRBD1; len: 16; j_gene: TRBJ2-7; v_gene: TRBV4-2; abundance: once; CDR3nt: TGTGCCAGCAGCCAAGATCCAGGACAGGGCTCCTACGAGCAGTACTTC; CDR3aa: CASSQDPGQGSYEQYF
d_gene: NA; len: 14; j_gene: TRBJ1-5; v_gene: TRBV18; abundance: NA; CDR3nt: TGTGCCAGCTCACCAGTTGAGGTTAGTCAGCCCCAGCATTTT; CDR3aa: CASSPVEVSQPQHF
d_gene: NA; len: 12; j_gene: TRBJ1-2; v_gene: TRBV28; abundance: NA; CDR3nt: TGTGCCAGCAACGGGGTACCAGGCGGCTACACCTTC; CDR3aa: CASNGVPGGYTF
d_gene: NA; len: 12; j_gene: TRBJ2-7; v_gene: TRBV30; abundance: NA; CDR3nt: TGTGCCTGGATACGTGCGGGGAACGAGCAGTACTTC; CDR3aa: CAWIRAGNEQYF
d_gene: TRBD1; len: 16; j_gene: TRBJ1-1; v_gene: TRBV18; abundance: NA; CDR3nt: TGTGCCAGCGCCGGGACAGGGGCTGGAGTGAACACTGAAGCTTTCTTT; CDR3aa: CASAGTGAGVNTEAFF
d_gene: NA; len: 14; j_gene: TRBJ2-7; v_gene: TRBV13; abundance: NA; CDR3nt: TGTGCCAGCAGCTCACGGGGGACTCGCTACGAGCAGTACTTC; CDR3aa: CASSSRGTRYEQYF
d_gene: TRBD1; len: 17; j_gene: TRBJ1-4; v_gene: TRBV27; abundance: NA; CDR3nt: TGTGCCAGCATGTACTGGACAGGTACCGCAACTAATGAAAAACTGTTTTTT; CDR3aa: CASMYWTGTATNEKLFF
d_gene: NA; len: 13; j_gene: TRBJ1-5; v_gene: TRBV21-1; abundance: NA; CDR3nt: TGTGCCAGCAGCGGGACACGCAATCAGCCCCAGCATTTT; CDR3aa: CASSGTRNQPQHF
d_gene: NA; len: 17; j_gene: TRBJ2-4; v_gene: TRBV6-1; abundance: NA; CDR3nt: TGTGCCAGCAGTGAACGGCGGGGAATCCTAGCCAAAAACATTCAGTACTTC; CDR3aa: CASSERRGILAKNIQYF
d_gene: TRBD2; len: 16; j_gene: TRBJ2-2; v_gene: TRBV9; abundance: NA; CDR3nt: TGTGCCAGCAGCGTTCGTAGCGGGGGGGCTACCGGGGAGCTGTTTTTT; CDR3aa: CASSVRSGGATGELFF
d_gene: NA; len: 15; j_gene: TRBJ1-6; v_gene: TRBV7-9; abundance: NA; CDR3nt: TGTGCCAGCAGCGCAGGGCAACCCGGAGCGTGGCCCCTCCACTTT; CDR3aa: CASSAGQPGAWPLHF
d_gene: NA; len: 16; j_gene: TRBJ2-1; v_gene: TRBV4-1; abundance: NA; CDR3nt: TGCGCCAGCAGCCAACTATGGGGAGACGCGACCAATGAGCAGTTCTTC; CDR3aa: CASSQLWGDATNEQFF
d_gene: NA; len: 16; j_gene: TRBJ2-1; v_gene: TRBV29-1; abundance: NA; CDR3nt: TGCAGCTTGGCAGGGTTTAGAGGGGGGGCTGAGAATGAGCAGTTCTTC; CDR3aa: CSLAGFRGGAENEQFF
d_gene: NA; len: 13; j_gene: TRBJ1-5; v_gene: TRBV27; abundance: NA; CDR3nt: TGTGCCAGCAGTTTACAGGGAAATCAGCCCCAGCATTTT; CDR3aa: CASSLQGNQPQHF
d_gene: NA; len: 15; j_gene: TRBJ1-1; v_gene: TRBV18; abundance: NA; CDR3nt: TGTGCCAGCTCACCCCCCGGGACTTTGAACACTGAAGCTTTCTTT; CDR3aa: CASSPPGTLNTEAFF
d_gene: NA; len: 12; j_gene: TRBJ1-2; v_gene: TRBV29-1; abundance: NA; CDR3nt: TGCAGCGTTGATTATGACTGGTATGGCTACACCTTC; CDR3aa: CSVDYDWYGYTF
d_gene: NA; len: 16; j_gene: TRBJ2-3; v_gene: TRBV18; abundance: NA; CDR3nt: TGTGCCAGCTCACCACCGGTAAAGGGAGTCACAGATACGCAGTATTTT; CDR3aa: CASSPPVKGVTDTQYF
d_gene: NA; len: 14; j_gene: TRBJ1-5; v_gene: TRBV2; abundance: NA; CDR3nt: TGTGCCAGCAGTGGTTCGGGTGGCAATCAGCCCCAGCATTTT; CDR3aa: CASSGSGGNQPQHF
d_gene: TRBD2; len: 15; j_gene: TRBJ2-2; v_gene: TRBV28; abundance: NA; CDR3nt: TGTGCCAGCAACTCCGGGGGGGCCGACACCGGGGAGCTGTTTTTT; CDR3aa: CASNSGGADTGELFF
d_gene: NA; len: 15; j_gene: TRBJ2-7; v_gene: TRBV4-2; abundance: NA; CDR3nt: TGTGCCAGCAGCCCGTCCGAGGGACATAACTACGAGCAGTACTTC; CDR3aa: CASSPSEGHNYEQYF
d_gene: TRBD1; len: 13; j_gene: TRBJ2-1; v_gene: TRBV7-9; abundance: NA; CDR3nt: TGTGCCAGCAGCCCGACAGGGGTCCATGAGCAGTTCTTC; CDR3aa: CASSPTGVHEQFF
d_gene: NA; len: 15; j_gene: TRBJ1-2; v_gene: TRBV15; abundance: NA; CDR3nt: TGTGCCACCAGCAGCCCTGCGGCAGGGCCGAAGGGCTACACCTTC; CDR3aa: CATSSPAAGPKGYTF
d_gene: TRBD1; len: 17; j_gene: TRBJ1-1; v_gene: TRBV4-2; abundance: NA; CDR3nt: TGTGCCAGCAGCCACGGGACAGAAACACCCAGGAACACTGAAGCTTTCTTT; CDR3aa: CASSHGTETPRNTEAFF
d_gene: NA; len: 16; j_gene: TRBJ1-5; v_gene: TRBV19; abundance: NA; CDR3nt: TGTGCCAGTAGTAACCTAGAAAGGGGAGGCGGTCAGCCCCAGCATTTT; CDR3aa: CASSNLERGGGQPQHF
d_gene: TRBD1; len: 15; j_gene: TRBJ1-2; v_gene: TRBV4-3; abundance: NA; CDR3nt: TGCGCCAGCAGCGTTTCCGGGACAGGGATCTGGGGCTACACCTTC; CDR3aa: CASSVSGTGIWGYTF
d_gene: NA; len: 14; j_gene: TRBJ2-7; v_gene: TRBV11-3; abundance: NA; CDR3nt: TGTGCCAGCAGCCCGGGACAAGGGGGCTACGAGCAGTACTTC; CDR3aa: CASSPGQGGYEQYF
d_gene: NA; len: 14; j_gene: TRBJ1-2; v_gene: TRBV19; abundance: few; CDR3nt: TGTGCCAGTAGTATATGGAGGGCTAACTATGGCTACACCTTC; CDR3aa: CASSIWRANYGYTF
d_gene: NA; len: 15; j_gene: TRBJ2-2; v_gene: TRBV6-5; abundance: few; CDR3nt: TGTGCCAGCAGTCTAGGGGGGGCATACACCGGGGAGCTGTTTTTT; CDR3aa: CASSLGGAYTGELFF
d_gene: NA; len: 15; j_gene: TRBJ2-1; v_gene: TRBV11-3; abundance: NA; CDR3nt: TGTGCCAGCAGCTTCGGCGGGGCTAACTACAATGAGCAGTTCTTC; CDR3aa: CASSFGGANYNEQFF
d_gene: TRBD2; len: 16; j_gene: TRBJ2-1; v_gene: TRBV14; abundance: once; CDR3nt: TGTGCCAGCAGCTCAAGCGGACTAGCGGCCTACAATGAGCAGTTCTTC; CDR3aa: CASSSSGLAAYNEQFF
d_gene: NA; len: 15; j_gene: TRBJ2-4; v_gene: TRBV9; abundance: once; CDR3nt: TGTGCCAGCAGCGTAGAGGCGGTCGATCGGGACATTCAGTACTTC; CDR3aa: CASSVEAVDRDIQYF
d_gene: TRBD2; len: 16; j_gene: TRBJ2-5; v_gene: TRBV24-1; abundance: NA; CDR3nt: TGTGCCACCAGTGATTCCCTAGCGGCCGGGAAAGAGACCCAGTACTTC; CDR3aa: CATSDSLAAGKETQYF
d_gene: NA; len: 12; j_gene: TRBJ1-3; v_gene: TRBV27; abundance: NA; CDR3nt: TGTGCCAGCGTAAAAACCCTGAGCACCATATATTTT; CDR3aa: CASVKTLSTIYF